This T cell receptor (beta chain) was obtained from a study of shared clonotypes between healthy human individuals. Clones were sequenced by immunoSEQ multiplex PCR, and TCRdb holds only the in-frame ones, with some missing. The table includes 2 million to 2.5 million clones, about 90% detected once. CDR3 size: 14 residues. With 2 bases removed from V and 2 bases from J, the gap between germline ends came to 10 bases. Germline assignment: CDR1 KGHSH and CDR2 LQKENI. As concerns this clone: Different DNA sequences within this sample yield the same CDR3.

The origin of this receptor is a man between 18 and 35 years old in good health. Some clones in this sample may be carry-over from other donors' samples. The sequenced sample consisted of naive CD4+ T cells from PBMCs. Subset noted: CD45RA+ positively selected. The chain recombines TRBV18 with TRBJ2-7; no clear D. In DNA, the CDR3 is TGTGCCAGCTCACCAGGTGCCGGAACCTACGAGCAGTACTTC. Its translation: CASSPGAGTYEQYF.